This T cell receptor beta chain was profiled in a study of Graves' ophthalmopathy and Graves' hyperthyroidism. Study-level results: This model predicted ophthalmopathy progression (sensitivity around 71%, specificity about 72%). Blood shared most expanded thyroid clonotypes above 0.001 frequency.

RNA transcripts provided the template for amplifying TCR beta CDR3 regions. Second-round multiplex PCR came after a first-round RT-PCR that employed HTBI primers. One entry per CDR3 protein results from TCRdb running MiXCR on the multiplex PCR reads. Found here are around 660,000 distinct CDR3 sequences, about two fifths of them singletons; the top ten hold around 3%. This clonotype was counted at least ten times. The antigen remains unidentified. CDR1 and CDR2 from the germline V gene are KGHDR and SFDVKD. The V gene lost 5 bases and the J gene lost 2 bases, with 10 bases spanning the gap. The length of the CDR3 is 14 residues. Roughly 10 ml of fresh blood yielded the PBMCs by density gradient.

Sequenced sample: peripheral blood. This clonotype was sampled from an adult man with Graves' ophthalmopathy. The J gene is TRBJ2-3, the V gene TRBV24-1; D is uncertain. For the CDR3, the DNA is TGTGCCACCAGTGGTGGCGCCTCCACAGATACGCAGTATTTT. This gives the protein CATSGGASTDTQYF.